These 29 T cell receptor beta chains originate from one sample sequenced in a study of OX40 agonist ivuxolimab in advanced cancers. Method: immunoSEQ multiplex PCR; TCRdb's copy keeps in-frame clones and lacks some. Of some 50,000 clones listed, 85% to 90% are singletons. Sequencing used CD4+ or CD8+ T cells sorted from blood, obtained in a trial of the OX40 agonist ivuxolimab. Receptors originate from an adult with an advanced solid tumor such as melanoma, head and neck, liver or kidney cancer.

This clone was seen more than once but under ten times. J is TRBJ2-7 and V is TRBV9; 8 bases align to TRBD1. With 0 bases clipped from V and 1 base from J, the junction kept 3 bases outside the gene matches. Germline V gene data show CDR1 as SGDLS and CDR2 as YYNGEE. The CDR3 is 15 amino acids. The CDR3 is CASSVGQGQSYEQYF. CDR3 DNA sequence: TGTGCCAGCAGCGTAGGACAGGGGCAGTCCTACGAGCAGTACTTC. The whole variable domain, remainder taken from reference TRBV9 and TRBJ2-7, is DSGVTQTPKHLITATGQRVTLRCSPRSGDLSVYWYQQSLDQGLQFLIQYYNGEERAKGNILERFSAQQFPDLHSELNLSSLELGDSALYFCASSVGQGQSYEQYFGPGTRLTVT.

The chain recombines TRBV27 with TRBJ2-2; the D call may be TRBD1 or TRBD2 (5 bases each). V lost 8 bases and J 3 bases, leaving 7 bases between the germline ends. The germline V gene encodes CDR1 MNHEY and CDR2 SMNVEV (reference sequence). This CDR3 comprises 12 residues. CDR3 DNA: TGTGCCAGCTGGGACGACACCGGGGAGCTGTTTTTT. Translation gives CASWDDTGELFF.

This clone was seen just once. V gene TRBV10-3 combines with J gene TRBJ2-2, with D uncertain. The V gene lost 6 bases and the J gene lost 4 bases, with 3 bases spanning the gap. Per germline, CDR1 ENHRY and CDR2 SYGVKD. This CDR3 has 11 residues. The CDR3 DNA sequence: TGTGCCATCAGGACCACCGGGGAGCTGTTTTTT. Protein product: CAIRTTGELFF.

The J gene is TRBJ2-2, the V gene TRBV5-5, with 8 bases aligning to TRBD2. J lost 2 bases, V lost 4 bases, and 10 bases had no gene match. Germline CDR1 and CDR2: SGHKS and YYEKEE (reference sequence). This CDR3 spans 17 amino acids. CDR3 residues: CASSPGGAGHNTGELFF. CDR3 sequence (DNA): TGTGCCAGCAGCCCCGGGGGGGCCGGACACAACACCGGGGAGCTGTTTTTT. The full variable domain, with the rest looked up from reference TRBV5-5 and TRBJ2-2, is DAGVTQSPTHLIKTRGQQVTLRCSPISGHKSVSWYQQVLGQGPQFIFQYYEKEERGRGNFPDRFSARQFPNYSSELNVNALLLGDSALYLCASSPGGAGHNTGELFFGEGSRLTVL.

The chain couples TRBV18 to TRBJ2-5; TRBD1 aligns across 7 bases. Germline V gene data show CDR1 as KGHSH and CDR2 as LQKENI. Trimming removed 6 bases from V and 1 base from J; junction bases left unmatched: 5. The CDR3 loop spans 14 amino acids. CDR3 loop: CASSRTGVQETQYF. Written as DNA, the CDR3 is TGTGCCAGCTCCAGGACAGGAGTCCAAGAGACCCAGTACTTC.

V and J are TRBV2 and TRBJ2-1; D call uncertain. CDR3 size: 15 residues. Trimming removed 4 bases from V and 2 bases from J, with 12 bases in between. CDR1 and CDR2 (germline): SNHLY, FYNNEI. Written as DNA, the CDR3 is TGTGCCAGCAGTGCTGCTCGTAACCCCTACAATGAGCAGTTCTTC. This sequence encodes CASSAARNPYNEQFF.

The rearrangement uses TRBV28 and TRBJ2-7; maybe TRBD2 (7 bases). CDR1 is MDHEN, CDR2 SYDVKM, per germline. CDR3 length: 15 amino acids. V dropped 3 bases and J dropped 1 base, with 13 bases sitting between them. The CDR3 DNA is TGTGCCAGCAGTTTGGGGGCTAGCGGATCCTACGAGCAGTACTTC. It is translated as CASSLGASGSYEQYF.

The sample holds one count of this clone. The chain employs TRBV7-9 and TRBJ1-1, with no clear D. The germline V gene encodes CDR1 SEHNR and CDR2 FQNEAQ (reference sequence). The CDR3 is 13 amino acids. The V gene lost 5 bases and the J gene lost 8 bases, with 15 bases spanning the gap. The CDR3 sequence: CASSPGDQSEAFF. The CDR3 DNA follows: TGTGCCAGCAGCCCTGGTGATCAGTCAGAAGCTTTCTTT.

This rearrangement joins TRBV7-8 to TRBJ1-5, with D possibly being TRBD1 (6 bases). V lost 5 bases and J 1 base, leaving 18 bases between the germline ends. This CDR3 is built from 17 residues. Per the germline V gene, CDR1 is SGHVS and CDR2 is FQNEAQ. CDR3 in amino acids: CASSNHRTGRSNQPQHF. The CDR3 nucleotides read TGTGCCAGCAGCAACCATAGAACAGGGAGGAGCAATCAGCCCCAGCATTTT.

This chain joins TRBV2 and TRBJ2-5; TRBD2 aligns across 7 bases. This CDR3 contains 12 residues. The V gene's germline CDR1 is SNHLY and CDR2 FYNNEI. Unmatched junction bases numbered 4, after V lost 8 bases and J lost 4 bases. The CDR3 loop reads CASGWGGETQYF. The CDR3 coding sequence is TGTGCCAGCGGGTGGGGGGGAGAGACCCAGTACTTC.

This clone was seen only once. CDR3 DNA: TGTGCCAGCAGTCCACTTCGACAGGGCATTCGGATGAACACTGAAGCTTTCTTT. This gives the protein CASSPLRQGIRMNTEAFF. The V call is TRBV28, the J call TRBJ1-1; 7 nucleotides line up with TRBD1. Germline trimming cut 5 bases from V and 0 bases from J; bases unmatched to any gene: 15. CDR1 MDHEN and CDR2 SYDVKM come from the germline V gene. The length of the CDR3 is 18 residues.

This rearrangement joins TRBV30 to TRBJ1-1; maybe TRBD1 (6 bases). V gave up 3 bases and J gave up 4 bases, with 18 bases separating them. Germline V CDR1 and CDR2: GTSNPN, SVGIG (reference sequence). This CDR3 is built from 15 residues. The CDR3 loop is CAWRRGLGSGTEAFF. DNA for the CDR3: TGTGCCTGGAGAAGGGGGTTGGGTTCCGGCACTGAAGCTTTCTTT.

The chain joins TRBV5-1 to TRBJ2-2; TRBD2 agrees at 12 bases. V was pared by 2 bases and J by 4 bases, with 3 bases of the junction left unmatched. The CDR3 extends over 16 amino acids. From germline, CDR1 is SGHRS and CDR2 YFSETQ. DNA of the CDR3: TGCGCCAGCAGCTTCGGGACTAGCGGGCCCACCGGGGAGCTGTTTTTT. Translation: CASSFGTSGPTGELFF.

The genes are TRBV28 and TRBJ2-7; D is uncertain. Trimming left V 5 bases short and J 3 bases short, with 8 bases between. Germline CDR1 is MDHEN and CDR2 is SYDVKM. The CDR3 runs 12 residues. The CDR3 nucleotides read TGTGCCAGCAGTCCGACAAACTACGAGCAGTACTTC. Translated, it gives CASSPTNYEQYF.

The CDR3 reads CASSQGSSAYGYTF. The DNA for the CDR3 is TGTGCCAGCAGCCAGGGGTCCTCAGCCTATGGCTACACCTTC. The chain carries TRBV6-1 and TRBJ1-2; a possible D gene is TRBD1 (6 bases). V lost 6 bases to trimming and J lost 4 bases, with 15 bases between them. CDR3 length equals 14 residues. Germline CDR1 and CDR2: MNHNS and SASEGT.

The chain employs TRBV7-9 and TRBJ1-2; weak D call: TRBD1 (5 bases). CDR1 and CDR2 (germline): SEHNR, FQNEAQ (reference sequence). The CDR3 is 13 amino acids. V was cut by 2 bases and J by 4 bases, with 8 bases left in between. CDR3 amino acids: CASSLPDSYGYTF. CDR3 sequence (DNA): TGTGCCAGCAGCTTACCCGACAGCTATGGCTACACCTTC. Full variable domain (rest looked up from reference TRBV7-9 and TRBJ1-2): DTGVSQNPRHKITKRGQNVTFRCDPISEHNRLYWYRQTLGQGPEFLTYFQNEAQLEKSRLLSDRFSAERPKGSFSTLEIQRTEQGDSAMYLCASSLPDSYGYTFGSGTRLTVV.

J is TRBJ2-1 and V is TRBV7-8; 7 nucleotides agree with TRBD2. Trimming cost V 5 bases and J 3 bases; bases outside gene matches: 7. Germline lookup yields CDR1 SGHVS and CDR2 FQNEAQ. The CDR3 is made up of 15 amino acids. CDR3 coding DNA: TGTGCCAGCAGCCCGGGGCGGGAGATCTACAATGAGCAGTTCTTC. Translating it yields CASSPGREIYNEQFF.

This sequence joins TRBV11-2 and TRBJ2-7; 7 bases match TRBD2. The CDR3 loop spans 16 amino acids. Germline assignment: CDR1 SGHAT and CDR2 FQNNGV. J lost 2 bases, V lost 0 bases, and 7 bases had no gene match. The CDR3 sequence: CASSLEGGSNPYEQYF. The CDR3 DNA reads as TGTGCCAGCAGCTTAGAGGGCGGGAGTAACCCCTACGAGCAGTACTTC.

This clone has a single count. The rearrangement joins TRBV7-6 to TRBJ2-7, with D possibly TRBD2 on 5 matching bases. The CDR3 runs to 13 residues. V lost 4 bases to trimming and J lost 3 bases, with 10 bases between them. The germline gives CDR1 SGHVS, CDR2 FNYEAQ. The CDR3 coding sequence is TGTGCCAGCAGCTCCCGCCGGGACTACGAGCAGTACTTC. Protein product: CASSSRRDYEQYF.

The V and J genes are TRBV9 and TRBJ2-1, with 10 bases lining up with TRBD2. The V and J ends lost 3 bases and 6 bases, in that order; junction bases with no gene match: 6. Germline V CDR1 and CDR2: SGDLS, YYNGEE. The CDR3 sequence is 15 residues long. The chain's CDR3 is CASSAAGGSGNEQFF. CDR3 DNA sequence: TGTGCCAGCAGCGCAGCGGGGGGGAGCGGCAATGAGCAGTTCTTC.

In this sample, this clone turned up a few times. V is TRBV25-1 and J is TRBJ2-1; a possible D gene is TRBD2 (6 bases). The germline gives CDR1 MGHDK, CDR2 SYGVNS. Trimming removed 5 bases at V and 12 bases at J, with 14 bases between. This CDR3 spans 12 amino acids. CDR3 in DNA: TGTGCCAGCAGTTCGGGACTCGGGAGGCAGTTCTTC. It encodes CASSSGLGRQFF.

As concerns this clone: Other DNA variants within this sample encode the same CDR3. CDR3 sequence: CASSFGDGNTIYF. The CDR3 DNA follows: TGTGCCAGCAGCTTTGGAGACGGAAACACCATATATTTT. The V gene is TRBV9, the J gene TRBJ1-3; D is unresolved. The germline V gene encodes CDR1 SGDLS and CDR2 YYNGEE. The V end was cut by 4 bases, the J end by 4 bases, with 9 bases between. The CDR3 is 13 amino acids.

V and J are TRBV29-1 and TRBJ1-5; D possibly corresponds to TRBD1 (6 bases). The germline CDR1 and CDR2 sequences are SQVTM and ANQGSEA. Trimming removed 7 bases at V and 6 bases at J, with 13 bases between. The CDR3 spans 12 residues. The CDR3 nucleotides read TGCAGCGCCGGGGGCTCCGGTCAGCCCCAGCATTTT. Translating it yields CSAGGSGQPQHF.

CDR3 protein: CASTSATDTQYF. The CDR3 bases are TGTGCCAGCACCTCAGCCACAGATACGCAGTATTTT. V gene TRBV6-6 combines with J gene TRBJ2-3; no definite D call. V was pared by 7 bases and J by 2 bases, with 7 bases between. The germline CDR1 and CDR2 sequences are MNHNY and SVGAGI (reference sequence). The CDR3 is 12 amino acids.

V usage is TRBV27 and J usage is TRBJ1-5; D is ambiguous. Trimming cost V 8 bases and J 4 bases, with 18 bases left between them. The germline V gene has CDR1 MNHEY and CDR2 SMNVEV (reference sequence). This CDR3 is 15 amino acids long. In DNA, the CDR3 is TGTGCCAGCCGAAGACAACCCGAGGGAAATCAGCCCCAGCATTTT. Amino acid sequence: CASRRQPEGNQPQHF.

The chain carries TRBV19 and TRBJ1-2; D unclear. CDR1 and CDR2 from the germline V gene are LNHDA and SQIVND (reference sequence). Deletions cut 0 bases from V and 8 bases from J, with 16 bases between. The CDR3 spans 15 residues. The CDR3 loop reads CASSIDFFSGGGYTF. CDR3 sequence (DNA): TGTGCCAGTAGTATAGATTTTTTCTCGGGTGGAGGCTACACCTTC.

The genes are TRBV5-1 and TRBJ2-5, with a tentative D call TRBD1 (5 bases). V was shortened by 3 bases and J by 5 bases, with 11 bases between the two germline ends. The CDR3 is made up of 13 amino acids. Germline V gene lookup returns CDR1 SGHRS and CDR2 YFSETQ. The CDR3 DNA is TGCGCCAGCAGCTACGACAGCGTGGAGACCCAGTACTTC. Amino acids: CASSYDSVETQYF. Variable domain in full (rest from reference TRBV5-1 and TRBJ2-5): KAGVTQTPRYLIKTRGQQVTLSCSPISGHRSVSWYQQTPGQGLQFLFEYFSETQRNKGNFPGRFSGRQFSNSRSEMNVSTLELGDSALYLCASSYDSVETQYFGPGTRLLVL.

The V gene is TRBV5-4, the J gene TRBJ2-3, with 7 positions matching TRBD1. V shed 4 bases, J shed 4 bases, and the junction held 9 bases outside the gene matches. The CDR3 is 15 amino acids. Germline V gene data show CDR1 as SGHNT and CDR2 as YYREEE (reference sequence). The CDR3: CASSTLEGAADTQYF. Here the CDR3 DNA reads TGTGCCAGCAGCACCCTTGAGGGGGCGGCAGATACGCAGTATTTT. The variable domain in full, with the rest retrieved from reference TRBV5-4 and TRBJ2-3, is ETGVTQSPTHLIKTRGQQVTLRCSSQSGHNTVSWYQQALGQGPQFIFQYYREEENGRGNFPPRFSGLQFPNYSSELNVNALELDDSALYLCASSTLEGAADTQYFGPGTRLTVL.

This rearrangement joins TRBV2 to TRBJ2-5; either TRBD1 or TRBD2 may fit D (6 bases each). The CDR3 consists of 14 residues. Germline lookup yields CDR1 SNHLY and CDR2 FYNNEI. Trimming cost V 7 bases and J 1 base, with 13 bases left between them. The CDR3 nucleotides read TGTGCCAGCACCGTGGGGGGCCTCCAAGAGACCCAGTACTTC. Its protein product is CASTVGGLQETQYF.